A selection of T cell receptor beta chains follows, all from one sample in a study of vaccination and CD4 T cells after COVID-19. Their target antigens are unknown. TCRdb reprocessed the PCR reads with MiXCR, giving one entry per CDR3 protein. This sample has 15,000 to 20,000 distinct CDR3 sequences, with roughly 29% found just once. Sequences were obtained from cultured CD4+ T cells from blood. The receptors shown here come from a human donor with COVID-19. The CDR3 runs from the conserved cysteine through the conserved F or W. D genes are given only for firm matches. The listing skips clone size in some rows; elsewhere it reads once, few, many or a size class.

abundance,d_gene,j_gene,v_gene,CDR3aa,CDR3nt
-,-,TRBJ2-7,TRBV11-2,CASSLDGAGVAEQYF,TGTGCCAGCAGCTTAGATGGGGCAGGGGTGGCGGAGCAGTACTTC
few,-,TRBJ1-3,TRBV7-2,CASSLGQTLSGNTIYF,TGTGCCAGCAGCCTAGGACAGACGCTCTCTGGAAACACCATATATTTT
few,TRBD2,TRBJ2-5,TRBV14,CASSPGLAGVETQYF,TGTGCCAGCAGCCCAGGACTAGCGGGTGTGGAGACCCAGTACTTC
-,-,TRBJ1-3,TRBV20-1,CSASASGRGNTIYF,TGCAGTGCTAGCGCTTCAGGTCGTGGAAACACCATATATTTT
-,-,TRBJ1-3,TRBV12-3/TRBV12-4,CASRQGHLNAGNTIYF,TGTGCCAGCAGACAGGGACACCTTAACGCTGGAAACACCATATATTTT
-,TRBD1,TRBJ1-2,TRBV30,CAGSGQLSGGYTF,TGTGCCGGCTCGGGACAGCTGAGTGGTGGCTACACCTTC
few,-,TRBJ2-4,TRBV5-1,CASSREATTIQYF,TGCGCCAGCAGCCGTGAAGCGACCACCATTCAGTACTTC
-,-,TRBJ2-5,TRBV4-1,CASSRGGAGVQETQYF,TGCGCCAGCAGCCGAGGGGGGGCGGGGGTCCAAGAGACCCAGTACTTC
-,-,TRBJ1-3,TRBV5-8,CASSLVLRARLGNTIYF,TGTGCCAGCAGCTTGGTTCTGCGGGCGAGATTGGGAAACACCATATATTTT
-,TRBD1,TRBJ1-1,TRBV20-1,CSAPRGTGDGEAFF,TGCAGTGCCCCCCGGGGGACAGGGGACGGTGAAGCTTTCTTT
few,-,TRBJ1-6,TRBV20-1,CSARRALEAPLHF,TGCAGTGCTAGAAGGGCCCTGGAAGCACCCCTCCACTTT
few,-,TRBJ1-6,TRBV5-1,CASSLDVNSPLHF,TGCGCCAGCAGCTTGGATGTCAATTCACCCCTCCACTTT
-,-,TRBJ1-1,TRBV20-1,CSARDPLTEAFF,TGCAGTGCTAGAGATCCCCTCACTGAAGCTTTCTTT
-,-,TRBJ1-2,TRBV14,CASSQGLGGIYGYTF,TGTGCCAGCAGCCAAGGTCTTGGGGGGATCTATGGCTACACCTTC
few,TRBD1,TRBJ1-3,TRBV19,CASSPGTGSSGNTIYF,TGTGCCAGTAGTCCAGGGACAGGGTCTTCAGGAAACACCATATATTTT
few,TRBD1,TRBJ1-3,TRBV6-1,CATLTGFVGNTIYF,TGTGCCACCCTGACAGGGTTTGTCGGAAACACCATATATTTT
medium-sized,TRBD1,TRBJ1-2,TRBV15,CATSRGQGAEVGGYTF,TGTGCCACCAGCAGGGGACAGGGGGCCGAAGTCGGCGGCTACACCTTC
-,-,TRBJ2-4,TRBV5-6,CASSPQAKNIQYF,TGTGCCAGCAGCCCCCAAGCCAAAAACATTCAGTACTTC
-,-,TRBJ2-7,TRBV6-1,CAVAGARSYEQYF,TGTGCGGTCGCGGGGGCGCGATCCTACGAGCAGTACTTC
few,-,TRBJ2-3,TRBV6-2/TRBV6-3,CASSTRDTQYF,TGTGCCAGCAGTACTCGTGATACGCAGTATTTT
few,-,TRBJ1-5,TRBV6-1,CASSRMLQGVGNQPQHF,TGTGCCAGCAGCCGAATGTTACAGGGAGTCGGCAATCAGCCCCAGCATTTT
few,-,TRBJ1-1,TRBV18,CASSPFPGEAFF,TGTGCCAGCTCACCATTCCCAGGTGAAGCTTTCTTT
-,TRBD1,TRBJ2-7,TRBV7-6,CASRAQGGEQYF,TGTGCCAGCAGAGCACAGGGGGGCGAGCAGTACTTC
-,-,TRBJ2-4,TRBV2,CASSVAKAKNIQYF,TGTGCCAGCAGTGTGGCCAAAGCCAAAAACATTCAGTACTTC
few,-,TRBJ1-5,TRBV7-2,CASHSGGPQPQHF,TGTGCCAGCCACTCGGGGGGCCCTCAGCCCCAGCATTTT
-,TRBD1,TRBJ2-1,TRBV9,CASSRIDRGASEQFF,TGTGCCAGCAGCCGTATAGACAGGGGAGCCAGTGAGCAGTTCTTC
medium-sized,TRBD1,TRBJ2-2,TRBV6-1,CASSALPGQGPGELFF,TGTGCCAGCAGTGCACTACCGGGACAGGGCCCCGGGGAGCTGTTTTTT